This T cell receptor (beta chain) originates from a study of Ad26.COV2.S vaccination and SARS-CoV-2 variants. Whole-study context: The authors gave Ad26.COV2.S intramuscularly, either once or twice 56 days apart. The study's findings and limits: Non-spike TCR breadth showed similarity between vaccine and placebo recipients. There was a possibility that the TCR breadth and depth analyses underestimated total T cell responses.

With 3 bases removed from V and 4 bases from J, the gap between germline ends came to 18 bases. Germline-derived CDR1 and CDR2 are MDHEN and SYDVKM. The CDR3 has 16 residues. Treatment denoted: approximately 18 received Ad26.COV2.S at low or high dose, single or two shots; five or six received placebo; per-sample allocation not given. Collection of samples fell on day 63 after the first vaccine or placebo injection. Wuhan-strain SARS-CoV-2 spike was expressed by the Ad26 vector that made up the vaccine. As for this clone: Its antigen is not known.

TCRdb's copy holds only in-frame clones and misses some; the assay was immunoSEQ multiplex PCR. The sample yields 400,000 to 450,000 clones, about 92% seen once. Material: peripheral blood, obtained in a trial of Ad26.COV2.S vaccine versus placebo. The V and J genes are TRBV28 and TRBJ1-1; tentative D call: TRBD1 (5 bases). This clonotype was obtained from a person between 18 and 60 years old who received the Ad26.COV2.S COVID-19 vaccine or a placebo. CDR3 DNA: TGTGCCAGCAGTTTCGAGGGCACGGGGGAGGGCACTGAAGCTTTCTTT. Protein sequence: CASSFEGTGEGTEAFF. The entire variable domain, with the rest obtained from reference TRBV28 and TRBJ1-1, is as follows: DVKVTQSSRYLVKRTGEKVFLECVQDMDHENMFWYRQDPGLGLRLIYFSYDVKMKEKGDIPEGYSVSREKKERFSLILESASTNQTSMYLCASSFEGTGEGTEAFFGQGTRLTVV.